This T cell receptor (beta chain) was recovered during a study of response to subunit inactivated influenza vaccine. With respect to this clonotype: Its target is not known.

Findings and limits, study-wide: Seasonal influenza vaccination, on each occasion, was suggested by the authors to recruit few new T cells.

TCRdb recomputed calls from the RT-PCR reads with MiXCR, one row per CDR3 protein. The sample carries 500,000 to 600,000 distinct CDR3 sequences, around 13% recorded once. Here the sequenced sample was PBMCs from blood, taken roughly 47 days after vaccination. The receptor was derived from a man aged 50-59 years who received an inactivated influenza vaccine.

In nucleotides, the CDR3 is TGTGCCAGCAGTTTAGCGTCTCCCTCTCTAGCGGGTCTCGAGCAGTACTTC. Its translation is CASSLASPSLAGLEQYF. V usage is TRBV12-3 or TRBV12-4 and J usage is TRBJ2-7, with 8 bases lining up with TRBD2. There are 17 residues in the CDR3. With 0 bases clipped from V and 6 bases from J, the junction kept 13 bases outside the gene matches.